This TCR beta chain was documented in a study of cytomegalovirus exposure and HLA in healthy donors. In the case of this clone: Antigen specificity is unknown.

Overall study findings and caveats: There were some V segments, including TRBV6-2 and TRBV6-3, excluded as indistinguishable. In a later analysis, an Asian-associated ancestry cluster reportedly showed fewer N-insertions than the 666-donor mean. Presence/absence analyses assumed roughly uniform sequencing depth across donors. Later analysis revealed greater clonal expansion in HLA-associated TCR beta chains than in equally common others.

CDR3 length equals 16 residues. With 3 bases clipped from V and 6 bases from J, the junction kept 11 bases outside the gene matches. CDR1 and CDR2 (germline): KGHSH, LQKENI. The primer mix had 60 Vbeta and 13 Jbeta primers. Produced via immunoSEQ multiplex PCR; TCRdb's table is partial and in-frame only. This specimen shows over 200,000 clones; the ten leading clones hold around 0.95%. Sequencing input: PBMCs. J is TRBJ1-5 and V is TRBV18; 7 nucleotides agree with TRBD1. This sequence originates from a woman aged 30 to 39 in good health and CMV-seropositive. The CDR3 spells CASSPFGQVGGQPQHF. CDR3 DNA sequence: TGTGCCAGCTCACCGTTCGGACAGGTTGGTGGTCAGCCCCAGCATTTT.